The table lists the clone carrying this T cell receptor (beta chain) with a few counts. Each donor's blood draw was approximately 10 milliliters of peripheral blood. Then a second PCR, running roughly 7 to 11 cycles, was carried out with a sample-barcoded 5' primer and a J-beta primer mix. A template-switch adaptor that had 12 random nucleotides put a tag on each cDNA molecule. Via MiXCR, TCRdb re-called the 5' RACE reads, giving one row per CDR3 protein. Among roughly 550,000 distinct CDR3 sequences listed, around 24% were seen once. CDR3 length: 14 amino acids. In germline, CDR1 is KGHDR, CDR2 SFDVKD. Trimming left V 9 bases short and J 2 bases short, with 13 bases between. These data are taken from a study of blood T cells in healthy people across ages. These sequences were also reported in another study, on T cells of mothers and their children.

The sequence derives from a boy aged 10-17 years in good health. Sequencing used blood. The chain employs TRBV24-1 and TRBJ1-5; D possibly corresponds to TRBD1 (6 bases). CDR3: CATQTGGGNQPQHF. CDR3 DNA sequence: TGTGCCACCCAGACAGGCGGGGGCAATCAGCCCCAGCATTTT.